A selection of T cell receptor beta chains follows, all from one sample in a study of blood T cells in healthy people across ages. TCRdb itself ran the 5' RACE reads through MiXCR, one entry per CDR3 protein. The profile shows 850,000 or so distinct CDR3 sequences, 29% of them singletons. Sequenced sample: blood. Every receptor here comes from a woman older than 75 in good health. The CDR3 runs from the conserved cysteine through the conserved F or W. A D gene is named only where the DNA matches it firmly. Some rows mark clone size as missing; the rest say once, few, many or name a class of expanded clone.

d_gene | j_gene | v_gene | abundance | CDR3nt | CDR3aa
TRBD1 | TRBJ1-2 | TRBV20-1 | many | TGCAGTGCCACGACAGGGTTGGGCTACACCTTC | CSATTGLGYTF
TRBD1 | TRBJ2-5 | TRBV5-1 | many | TGCGCCAGCAGCTTTACAGGGGACGAGACCCAGTACTTC | CASSFTGDETQYF
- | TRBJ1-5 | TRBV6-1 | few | TGTGCCAGCAGTGAAGTTCCTCTGCAGCCCCAGCATTTT | CASSEVPLQPQHF
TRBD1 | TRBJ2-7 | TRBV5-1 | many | TGCGCCAGCAGCTCCTCGGACAGGGTGGACGAGCAGTACTTC | CASSSSDRVDEQYF
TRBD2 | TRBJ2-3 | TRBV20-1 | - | TGCAGTAAACACCTAGCGGACACAGATACGCAGTATTTT | CSKHLADTDTQYF
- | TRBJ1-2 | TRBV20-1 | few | TGCAGTGCACACAGCTATGGCTACACCTTC | CSAHSYGYTF
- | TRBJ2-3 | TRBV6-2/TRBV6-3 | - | TGTGCCAGCAGTTACGGTCTAGCGTGGAATACGCAGTATTTT | CASSYGLAWNTQYF
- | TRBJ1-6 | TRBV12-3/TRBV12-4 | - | TGTGCCAGCAGTTTAGAAAGGACATCGGGTTCACCCCTCCGCTTT | CASSLERTSGSPLRF
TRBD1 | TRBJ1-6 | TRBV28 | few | TGTGCCAGCAGTTTCAGGTACTCGGGACAGCCGAATTCACCCCTCCACTTT | CASSFRYSGQPNSPLHF
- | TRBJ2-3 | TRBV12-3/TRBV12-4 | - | TGTGCCAGCAGCCCCCCCCTCGTCTCGGCCGCAGATGCGGAGTATTTT | CASSPPLVSAADAEYF
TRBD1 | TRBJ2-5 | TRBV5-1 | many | TGCGCCAGCAGCTTGGGTCGGACAGGGCTAGGAGAGACCCAGTACTTC | CASSLGRTGLGETQYF
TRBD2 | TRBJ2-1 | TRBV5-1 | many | TGCGCCAGCAGCTTGGCCAAGCTAGCGGGGGGGTTTGGAGAGCAGTTCTTC | CASSLAKLAGGFGEQFF
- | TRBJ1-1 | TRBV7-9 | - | TGTGCCAGCAGCGTTAATTTCCCGGTGAGAGGGATGAACACTGAAGCTTTCTTT | CASSVNFPVRGMNTEAFF
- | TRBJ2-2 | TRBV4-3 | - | TGCGCCAGCAGCCAAGAAGGGGGGCGGTCCGGGGAGCTGTTTTTT | CASSQEGGRSGELFF
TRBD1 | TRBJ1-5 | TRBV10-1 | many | TGCGCCAGCCTAGGGCAGGGGGAGCAGCCCCAGCATTTT | CASLGQGEQPQHF
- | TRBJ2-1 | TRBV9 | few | TGTGCCAGCAGCGTAGCCGGGAGCTACAATGAGCAGTTCTTC | CASSVAGSYNEQFF
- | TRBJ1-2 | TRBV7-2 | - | TGTGCCAGCACCGACGGGAGCTATGGCTACACCTTC | CASTDGSYGYTF
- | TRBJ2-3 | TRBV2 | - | TGTGCCAGCAGGCTTGAGCTGAGCACAGATACGCAGTATTTT | CASRLELSTDTQYF
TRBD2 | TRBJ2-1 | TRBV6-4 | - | TGTGCCAGCAGGGACTGGGGACTATACAATGAGCAGTTCTTC | CASRDWGLYNEQFF
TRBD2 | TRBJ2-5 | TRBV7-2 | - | TGTGCCAGCAGCTTGAGCGGCGGGGGGAAGGAGACCCAGTACTTC | CASSLSGGGKETQYF
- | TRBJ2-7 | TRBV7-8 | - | TGTGCCAGCAGCTTATCGGGCAGGCCCTACGAGCAGTACTTC | CASSLSGRPYEQYF
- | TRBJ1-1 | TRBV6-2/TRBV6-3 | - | TGTGCCAGCAGTCCCATTTACCCTCGTATGAACACTGAAGCTTTCTTT | CASSPIYPRMNTEAFF
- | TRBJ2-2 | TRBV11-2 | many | TGTGCCAGCAGCTCCCCCGCCGGGGAGCTGTTTTTT | CASSSPAGELFF
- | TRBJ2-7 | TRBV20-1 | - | TGCAGTGCCCCGAGGACCCAACCCGGGGGCGAGCAGTACTTC | CSAPRTQPGGEQYF
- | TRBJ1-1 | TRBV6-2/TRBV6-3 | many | TGTGCCAGCAGTGAGGCAATGAACACTGAAGCTTTCTTT | CASSEAMNTEAFF
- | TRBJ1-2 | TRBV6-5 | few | TGTGCCAGCAGTTATTCAACGACAAAAGGGAGATATGGCTACACCTTC | CASSYSTTKGRYGYTF
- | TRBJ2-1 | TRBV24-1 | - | TGTGCCACCAGTGATTCTTGGAATGAGCAGTTCTTC | CATSDSWNEQFF
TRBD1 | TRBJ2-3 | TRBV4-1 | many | TGCGCCAGCAGCCAAGCCCCGACAGGGGGCGAAAGGGCAGATACGCAGTATTTT | CASSQAPTGGERADTQYF
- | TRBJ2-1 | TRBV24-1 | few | TGTGCCACCAGTTTTGGGGCAGGGAATGAGCAGTTCTTC | CATSFGAGNEQFF
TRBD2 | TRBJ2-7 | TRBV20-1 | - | TGCAGTGCTCGAGAAGCGGGGGGCCTACACAATGAGCAGTACTTC | CSAREAGGLHNEQYF
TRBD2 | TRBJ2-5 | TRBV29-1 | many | TGCAGCGTCTCCGGAGCGGGGGGGCCGGAGACCCAGTACTTC | CSVSGAGGPETQYF
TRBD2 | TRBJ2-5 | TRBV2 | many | TGTGCCAGCAGTGCCGGGACTAGCATTCAAGAGACCCAGTACTTC | CASSAGTSIQETQYF
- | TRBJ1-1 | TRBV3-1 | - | TGTGCCAGCAGCCCATGGGGCCTTGAAGCTTTCTTT | CASSPWGLEAFF
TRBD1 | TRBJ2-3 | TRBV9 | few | TGTGCCAGCAGCGGGACAGGAGCTTTCACAGATACGCAGTATTTT | CASSGTGAFTDTQYF
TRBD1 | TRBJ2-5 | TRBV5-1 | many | TGCGCCAGCCGTGGCCAGGGCGGGGACAGGGTTGCAGAGACCCAGTACTTC | CASRGQGGDRVAETQYF
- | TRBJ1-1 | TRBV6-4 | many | TGTGCCAGCGAGGGGAATCTGAACACTGAAGCTTTCTTT | CASEGNLNTEAFF
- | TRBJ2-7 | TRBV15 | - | TGTGCCACCAGCAGAGATCGGAAGGGTTACGAGCAGTACTTC | CATSRDRKGYEQYF
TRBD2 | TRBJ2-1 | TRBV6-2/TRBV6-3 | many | TGTGCCAGCAGTTACTCTAGCGGGGGGCTTTACAATGAGCAGTTCTTC | CASSYSSGGLYNEQFF
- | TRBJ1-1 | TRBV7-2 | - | TGTGCCAGCACTTTGGGTTCGGGGCTTGACTTAGTAGCTTTCTTT | CASTLGSGLDLVAFF
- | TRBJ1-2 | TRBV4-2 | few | TGTACCAGCAGCCAAGTGGGGGCTAACTATGGCTACACCTTC | CTSSQVGANYGYTF
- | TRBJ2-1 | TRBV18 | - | TGTGCCAGCTCACCACCCACAGGGATGCTCTACAATGAGCAGTTCTTC | CASSPPTGMLYNEQFF
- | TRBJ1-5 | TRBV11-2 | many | TGTGCCAGCAGCTCACATAGCAATCAGCCCCAGCATTTT | CASSSHSNQPQHF
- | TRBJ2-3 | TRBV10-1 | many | TGCGCCAGCAGTGACAAAGATACGCAGTATTTT | CASSDKDTQYF
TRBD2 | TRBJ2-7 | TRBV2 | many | TGTGCCAGCAGTGTTACTAGCGGGGCTTACGAGCAGTACTTC | CASSVTSGAYEQYF
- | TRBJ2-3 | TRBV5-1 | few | TGCGCCAGCAGCTTGGGGTTTGAGGGAGATACGCAGTATTTT | CASSLGFEGDTQYF
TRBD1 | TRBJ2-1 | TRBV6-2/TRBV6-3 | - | TGTGCCAGCAGTTACGGGACAGCAGATCAGGATGAGCAGTTCTTC | CASSYGTADQDEQFF
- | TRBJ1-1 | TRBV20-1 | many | TGCAGTGCTAGTGGTCCGTATGAAGCTTTCTTT | CSASGPYEAFF
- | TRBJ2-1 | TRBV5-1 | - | TGCGCCAGCAGCGGACGGACTGGGAGCTCCTACAATGAGCAGTTCTTC | CASSGRTGSSYNEQFF
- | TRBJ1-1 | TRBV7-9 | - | TGTGCCAGCAGCTACGGGACCTATGAAGCTTTCTTT | CASSYGTYEAFF
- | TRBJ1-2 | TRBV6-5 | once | TGTGCCAGCAGGTTCCGAGGGTACTCATCTGAGGGCTACACCTTC | CASRFRGYSSEGYTF
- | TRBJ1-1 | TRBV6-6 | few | TGTGCCAGCAGTGAGAGGGGGTACACTGAAGCTTTCTTT | CASSERGYTEAFF
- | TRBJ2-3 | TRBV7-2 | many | TGTGCCAGCAGCTTACAAGGAAGCTCAGATACGCAGTATTTT | CASSLQGSSDTQYF
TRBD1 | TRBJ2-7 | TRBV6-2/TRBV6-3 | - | TGTGCCTCAAACCACAGGGGTTACGAGCAGTACTTC | CASNHRGYEQYF
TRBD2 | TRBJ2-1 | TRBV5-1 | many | TGCGCCAGCAGCTTGTTGATTAGCGGGGCGGGCGACGGTGAGCAGTTCTTC | CASSLLISGAGDGEQFF
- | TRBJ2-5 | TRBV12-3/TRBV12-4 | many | TGTGCCAGCAGTCCGGGGTCCCCGGGGACCCAGTACTTC | CASSPGSPGTQYF
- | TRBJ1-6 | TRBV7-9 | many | TGTGCCAGCAGCGCGCCAGGGGCATATAATTCACCCCTCCACTTT | CASSAPGAYNSPLHF